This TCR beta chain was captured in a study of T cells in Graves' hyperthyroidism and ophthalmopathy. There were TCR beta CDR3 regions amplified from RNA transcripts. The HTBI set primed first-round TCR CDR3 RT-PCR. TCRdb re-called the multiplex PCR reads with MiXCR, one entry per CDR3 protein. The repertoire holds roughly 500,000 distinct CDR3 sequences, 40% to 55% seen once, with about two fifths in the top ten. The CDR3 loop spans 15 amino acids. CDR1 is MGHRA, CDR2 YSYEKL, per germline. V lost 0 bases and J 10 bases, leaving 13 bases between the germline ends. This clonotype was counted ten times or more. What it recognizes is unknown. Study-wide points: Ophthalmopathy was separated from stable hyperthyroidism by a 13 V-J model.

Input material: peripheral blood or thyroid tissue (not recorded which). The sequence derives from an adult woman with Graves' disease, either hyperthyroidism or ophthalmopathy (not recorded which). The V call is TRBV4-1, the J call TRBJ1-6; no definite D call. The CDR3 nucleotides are TGCGCCAGCAGCCAAGATTGGGATAAACGATCACCCCTCCACTTT. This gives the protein CASSQDWDKRSPLHF.